This T cell receptor beta chain was sequenced in a study of T cell repertoires in aging, cancer and after chemotherapy. Study-wide results and limits: Untreated cancer patients had significantly lower blood TCR diversity than age-matched healthy donors.

TCR beta rearrangements were amplified from peripheral blood genomic DNA. The CDR3 has 12 residues. The ends were cut back, 3 bases at V and 5 bases at J, with 7 bases in the middle. In this sample, this clonotype is medium-sized. Its antigen is undetermined. A mixed TRB-A/B primer pool amplified rearranged TRB by multiplex touch-down PCR. TCRdb reprocessed the multiplex PCR reads via MiXCR and lists one record per CDR3 protein. The sample carries fewer than 13,000 distinct CDR3 sequences, approximately 30% recorded once. The genes are TRBV12-3 or TRBV12-4 and TRBJ2-5, with D uncertain. The sequence came from a human donor in good health. Source material: blood. The DNA of the CDR3 is TGTGCCAGCAGTTTGTCGGTCGAGACCCAGTACTTC. It yields the protein CASSLSVETQYF.